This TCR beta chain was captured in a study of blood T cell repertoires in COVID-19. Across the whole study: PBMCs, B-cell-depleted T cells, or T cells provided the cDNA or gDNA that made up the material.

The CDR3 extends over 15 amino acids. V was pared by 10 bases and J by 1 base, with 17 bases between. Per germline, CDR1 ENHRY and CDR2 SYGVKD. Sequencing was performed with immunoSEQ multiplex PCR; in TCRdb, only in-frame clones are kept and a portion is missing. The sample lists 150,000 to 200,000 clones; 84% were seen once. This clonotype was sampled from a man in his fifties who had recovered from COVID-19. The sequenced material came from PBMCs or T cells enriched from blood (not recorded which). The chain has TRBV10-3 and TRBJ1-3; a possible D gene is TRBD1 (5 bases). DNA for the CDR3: TGTGCCACCAACCCCGACAGACCTTCTGGAAACACCATATATTTT. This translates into CATNPDRPSGNTIYF.